Below are 13 T cell receptor beta chains sequenced from a single sample in a study of blood T cell repertoires in COVID-19. Profiled with immunoSEQ multiplex PCR; TCRdb holds only in-frame clones, not every one. The table lists 150,000 to 200,000 clones, about 80% of them singletons. Sequenced material: peripheral blood. Receptor source: a woman older than 75 with acute or convalescent COVID-19.

The chain couples TRBV19 to TRBJ2-1; 10 positions agree with TRBD2. V lost 4 bases to trimming and J lost 6 bases; unmatched junction nucleotides: 15. Per the germline V gene, CDR1 is LNHDA and CDR2 is SQIVND (reference sequence). This CDR3 has 18 amino acids. The CDR3: CASSNQGGGTSVLNEQFF. The DNA of the CDR3 is TGTGCCAGTAGTAACCAAGGGGGTGGGACTAGCGTACTCAATGAGCAGTTCTTC.

This sequence joins TRBV6-5 and TRBJ2-1; 9 bases map to TRBD2. Per the germline V gene, CDR1 is MNHEY and CDR2 is SVGAGI. CDR3 length: 15 amino acids. The trim removed 1 base at V and 4 bases at J, leaving 2 bases unmatched. The CDR3: CASSYFGLAYNEQFF. The CDR3 nucleotides are TGTGCCAGCAGTTACTTTGGACTAGCGTACAATGAGCAGTTCTTC.

This clone is a singleton in its sample. This rearrangement joins TRBV28 to TRBJ1-2; TRBD1 matches at 8 bases. With 6 bases clipped from V and 4 bases from J, the junction kept 4 bases outside the gene matches. CDR3 length: 13 amino acids. Germline V gives CDR1 MDHEN, CDR2 SYDVKM. The CDR3 region is CASSFDRGYGYTF. In DNA, the CDR3 is TGTGCCAGCAGCTTCGACAGGGGCTATGGCTACACCTTC.

This chain uses TRBV30 with TRBJ1-2, with D perhaps TRBD1 (5 bases). Germline CDR1 reads GTSNPN; CDR2 reads SVGIG (reference sequence). Between the trimmed V and J ends, which lost 2 bases and 6 bases, there was a span of 13 bases. There are 13 residues in the CDR3. DNA of the CDR3: TGTGCCTGGAGTTTTAGGGGTCGGGATGGCTACACCTTC. Encoded protein: CAWSFRGRDGYTF.

This chain links TRBV5-5 with TRBJ1-1; 8 bases align to TRBD1. Looked up from germline, CDR1 is SGHKS and CDR2 is YYEKEE (reference sequence). CDR3 length: 14 residues. Germline trimming cut 1 base from V and 5 bases from J; bases unmatched to any gene: 4. CDR3 bases: TGTGCCAGCAGCTTGATACAGGGGGGTACTGAAGCTTTCTTT. Translation: CASSLIQGGTEAFF.

The chain carries TRBV5-1 and TRBJ1-6; the match to TRBD1 covers 7 bases. CDR1 and CDR2 from the germline V gene are SGHRS and YFSETQ. The J segment lost 4 bases and the V segment lost 3 bases, leaving 1 base of the junction unmatched. This CDR3 contains 14 residues. The CDR3 sequence: CASSSGQYNSPLHF. In DNA, the CDR3 is TGCGCCAGCAGCTCGGGACAGTATAATTCACCCCTCCACTTT.

Points on this clone: The CDR3 carries no conserved terminal phenylalanine or tryptophan, so it likely arises from a read error. The DNA is left out, because the CDR3 cannot be placed on it with certainty; the CDR3 is given as TCRdb lists it. The chain links TRBV28 to TRBJ2-7; the table gives TRBD1 as D, unverified against the DNA. Germline assignment: CDR1 MDHEN and CDR2 SYDVKM. The CDR3 length is 12 residues, termini included. CDR3 in amino acids: CASSLPGQGAMI.

The chain joins TRBV23-1 to TRBJ1-6, with a possible D match to TRBD1 (6 bases). TRBV23-1 is given ORF status, its function remaining uncertain. The CDR3 runs to 16 residues. Trimming cost V 4 bases and J 6 bases, with 16 bases left between them. The CDR3 spells CASSPKHQGPNSPLHF. CDR3 nucleotide sequence: TGCGCCAGCAGTCCAAAACACCAGGGGCCTAATTCACCCCTCCACTTT.

The chain has TRBV3-1 (or the pseudogene TRBV3-2) and TRBJ1-1; D is unresolved. The CDR3 contains 15 residues. CDR1 and CDR2 (germline): LGHDT, YNNKEL (reference sequence). V shed 2 bases and J shed 1 base, with 11 bases lying between them. Here the CDR3 DNA reads TGTGCCAGCAGCCAAACATCCGCAGGGAACACTGAAGCTTTCTTT. Translation: CASSQTSAGNTEAFF.

The chain carries TRBV7-2 and TRBJ2-7; the D gene is possibly TRBD1 (5 bases). CDR3 length equals 14 residues. V gave up 1 base and J gave up 0 bases, with 7 bases separating them. Germline CDR1 reads SGHTA; CDR2 reads FQGNSA. The CDR3 loop reads CASSLGQFSYEQYF. Here the CDR3 DNA reads TGTGCCAGCAGCTTAGGACAGTTCTCCTACGAGCAGTACTTC.

The chain links TRBV3-1 (or the pseudogene TRBV3-2) to TRBJ1-1, with 7 bases aligning to TRBD1. The V gene end was trimmed by 6 bases and the J gene end by 11 bases; junction bases not matched to a gene: 12. CDR1 is LGHDT and CDR2 is YNNKEL in the germline V gene (reference sequence). The CDR3 has 13 residues. CDR3 amino acids: CASSQLSTGKAFF. The CDR3 bases are TGTGCCAGCAGTCAATTATCGACAGGGAAGGCTTTCTTT.

The V call is TRBV7-2, the J call TRBJ2-4, with D uncertain. CDR3 size: 11 residues. Trimming took off 5 bases at V and 6 bases at J, with 5 bases between the two ends. Germline V gene data show CDR1 as SGHTA and CDR2 as FQGNSA. CDR3 sequence (DNA): TGTGCCAGCAGCACCGGAAACATTCAGTACTTC. It translates to CASSTGNIQYF.

The chain couples TRBV19 to TRBJ1-2, with D possibly matching TRBD1 (6 bases). The CDR3 has 14 residues. V was trimmed by 1 base and J by 2 bases, leaving 8 bases between them. The germline gives CDR1 LNHDA, CDR2 SQIVND (reference sequence). The CDR3 sequence: CASSIVTGNYGYTF. The DNA of the CDR3 is TGTGCCAGTAGTATAGTAACAGGGAACTATGGCTACACCTTC. Looking up the rest from reference TRBV19 and TRBJ1-2 gives the full variable domain: DGGITQSPKYLFRKEGQNVTLSCEQNLNHDAMYWYRQDPGQGLRLIYYSQIVNDFQKGDIAEGYSVSREKKESFPLTVTSAQKNPTAFYLCASSIVTGNYGYTFGSGTRLTVV.